This T cell receptor beta chain was sequenced during a study of T cell changes during pregnancy in multiple sclerosis. Per the germline V gene, CDR1 is LGHNA and CDR2 is YSLEER. The trim removed 3 bases at V and 6 bases at J, leaving 10 bases unmatched. This CDR3 spans 16 amino acids. TCRdb keeps only in-frame clones here, not all; method: immunoSEQ multiplex PCR. Among 44,000 or so clones listed, about 90% were seen once. The chain carries TRBV4-3 and TRBJ2-1; 8 nucleotides agree with TRBD2. This clonotype was obtained from a female donor in good health, enrolled as a control in a pregnancy study. The sample in question was peripheral blood, obtained in the first trimester of pregnancy. Here the CDR3 reads CASSHTSLAGPNEQFF. The CDR3 nucleotides are TGCGCCAGCAGCCATACTAGTCTAGCGGGCCCCAATGAGCAGTTCTTC.